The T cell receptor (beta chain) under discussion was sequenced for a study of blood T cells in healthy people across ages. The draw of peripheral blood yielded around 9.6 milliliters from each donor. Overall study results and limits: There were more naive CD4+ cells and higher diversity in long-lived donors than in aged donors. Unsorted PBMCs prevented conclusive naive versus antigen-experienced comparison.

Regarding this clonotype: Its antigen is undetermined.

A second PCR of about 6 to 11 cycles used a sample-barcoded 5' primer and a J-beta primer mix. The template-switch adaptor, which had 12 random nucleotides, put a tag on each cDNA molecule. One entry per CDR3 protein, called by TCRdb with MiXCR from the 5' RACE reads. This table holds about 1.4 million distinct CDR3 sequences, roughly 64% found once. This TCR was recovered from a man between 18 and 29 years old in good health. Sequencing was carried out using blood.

The CDR3 DNA is TGTGCCAGCAGCTTACCCGAGACAGGGACTTCCTACGAGCAGTACTTC. This sequence encodes CASSLPETGTSYEQYF. The rearrangement uses TRBV7-8 and TRBJ2-7; tentative D call: TRBD1 (7 bases). V was clipped by 2 bases and J by 1 base, with 15 bases between them. The CDR3 has 16 amino acids. Per the germline V gene, CDR1 is SGHVS and CDR2 is FQNEAQ.